These 13 T cell receptor beta chains originate from one sample sequenced in a study of OX40 agonist ivuxolimab in advanced cancers. The library was prepared using the immunoSEQ multiplex PCR assay. As stored in TCRdb, this immuneACCESS dataset retains in-frame rearrangements with V and J assigned. A fraction of the clones does not appear; measured against another copy, unresolved V genes explain less than half of the discrepancy, and the remainder lacks a known reason. The sample records 20,000 to 25,000 clones, about 80% of which are singletons. The ten largest make up around a quarter of the sample. Sequencing was performed on CD4+ or CD8+ T cells sorted from blood, taken in a trial of the OX40 agonist ivuxolimab. Receptor source: an adult with an advanced solid tumor such as melanoma, head and neck, liver or kidney cancer.

The V gene is TRBV19, the J gene TRBJ1-1; no reliable D call. Germline assignment: CDR1 LNHDA and CDR2 SQIVND (reference sequence). This CDR3 region has 14 residues. The V gene lost 3 bases and the J gene lost 5 bases, with 13 bases spanning the gap. DNA for the CDR3: TGTGCCAGTAGTATCGCGTTTGATTCAACTGAAGCTTTCTTT. This encodes CASSIAFDSTEAFF.

This clone was seen a single time. The rearrangement uses TRBV5-4 and TRBJ2-7; TRBD1 matches at 7 bases. Trimming removed 3 bases from V and 4 bases from J; junction bases left unmatched: 7. Germline V lookup: CDR1 SGHNT, CDR2 YYREEE (reference sequence). The CDR3 has 14 residues. CDR3 residues: CASSSWDRPYEQYF. CDR3 DNA sequence: TGTGCCAGCAGCTCCTGGGACAGACCGTACGAGCAGTACTTC.

The gene calls are TRBV7-9 and TRBJ1-4, with 8 nucleotides matching TRBD1. J gave up 5 bases and V 2 bases, and 10 bases lay outside the gene matches. The CDR3 extends over 17 amino acids. Germline lookup yields CDR1 SEHNR and CDR2 FQNEAQ (reference sequence). The CDR3 protein is CASSLRDRTLLNEKLFF. The CDR3, as DNA: TGTGCCAGCAGCTTACGGGACAGGACGTTATTGAATGAAAAACTGTTTTTT.

This chain connects TRBV2 to TRBJ1-4, with D perhaps matching TRBD1 (5 bases). Trimming took 8 bases from V and 2 from J, leaving 15 bases between them. CDR1 and CDR2 from the germline V gene are SNHLY and FYNNEI. This CDR3 has 15 amino acids. DNA of the CDR3: TGTGCCAGCGGGGGATCGGGGTTCACTAATGAAAAACTGTTTTTT. Its protein is CASGGSGFTNEKLFF.

The chain is built from TRBV5-5 and TRBJ2-3; 9 bases agree with TRBD1. J lost 1 base, V lost 0 bases, and 0 bases had no gene match. Germline V gene lookup returns CDR1 SGHKS and CDR2 YYEKEE (reference sequence). The CDR3 runs to 15 residues. In nucleotides, the CDR3 is TGTGCCAGCAGCTTGGGACAGGGGGGCACAGATACGCAGTATTTT. Translated, it gives CASSLGQGGTDTQYF.

The chain joins TRBV7-3 to TRBJ2-5; either TRBD1 or TRBD2 may fit D (5 bases each). The closer fit of TRBJ2-7 to the DNA end suggests the J call may be wrong. The V gene's germline CDR1 is SGHTA and CDR2 FQGTGA. This CDR3 has 14 amino acids. The CDR3 region is CASSLLGVDSEQYF. For the CDR3, the DNA is TGTGCCAGCAGCTTATTGGGGGTGGATTCCGAGCAGTACTTC.

This clone has a handful of counts. This rearrangement joins TRBV9 to TRBJ2-1; D is possibly TRBD1 or TRBD2 (6 bases each). The V gene's germline CDR1 is SGDLS and CDR2 YYNGEE. The ends were cut back, 4 bases at V and 1 base at J, with 18 bases in the middle. The CDR3 spans 17 residues. The CDR3 region is CASSTPLTGASYNEQFF. The CDR3 DNA sequence: TGTGCCAGCAGCACACCTTTAACGGGGGCGTCCTACAATGAGCAGTTCTTC. Using reference TRBV9 and TRBJ2-1 for the parts outside the CDR3, the full variable domain is DSGVTQTPKHLITATGQRVTLRCSPRSGDLSVYWYQQSLDQGLQFLIQYYNGEERAKGNILERFSAQQFPDLHSELNLSSLELGDSALYFCASSTPLTGASYNEQFFGPGTRLTVL.

This clone was picked up one time. This chain uses TRBV27 with TRBJ1-2; no firm D call. CDR3 size: 16 residues. Germline values: CDR1 MNHEY, CDR2 SMNVEV (reference sequence). V gave up 0 bases and J gave up 2 bases, with 13 bases separating them. CDR3 sequence reads: CASSLSRRSLNYGYTF. The CDR3 DNA reads as TGTGCCAGCAGTTTATCAAGACGGAGTCTGAACTATGGCTACACCTTC.

This clone has more than one count but fewer than ten. This chain uses TRBV28 with TRBJ2-1; no firm D call. The V gene lost 8 bases and the J gene lost 3 bases, with 8 bases spanning the gap. The V gene's germline CDR1 is MDHEN and CDR2 SYDVKM. The CDR3 totals 12 residues. CDR3 bases: TGTGCCAGCTGTCCGGTCTACAATGAGCAGTTCTTC. Encoded protein: CASCPVYNEQFF.

This clone was seen just once. V gene TRBV7-3 combines with J gene TRBJ2-3; D not certain. The CDR3 runs to 12 residues. Trimming took 5 bases from V and 4 from J, leaving 7 bases between them. Germline CDR1 reads SGHTA; CDR2 reads FQGTGA. CDR3: CASSETADTQYF. CDR3 in DNA: TGTGCCAGCAGCGAGACTGCAGATACGCAGTATTTT.

V is TRBV5-1 and J is TRBJ2-7; 7 bases are shared with TRBD1. This CDR3 comprises 15 residues. V dropped 4 bases and J dropped 2; count of bases not matched to a gene: 9. Germline V gene data show CDR1 as SGHRS and CDR2 as YFSETQ. CDR3 sequence: CASSADDRAAYEQYF. The CDR3 bases are TGCGCCAGCAGCGCCGACGACAGGGCCGCCTACGAGCAGTACTTC. Using reference TRBV5-1 and TRBJ2-7 for the parts outside the CDR3, the full variable domain is KAGVTQTPRYLIKTRGQQVTLSCSPISGHRSVSWYQQTPGQGLQFLFEYFSETQRNKGNFPGRFSGRQFSNSRSEMNVSTLELGDSALYLCASSADDRAAYEQYFGPGTRLTVT.

The chain joins TRBV4-3 to TRBJ2-7; no clear D. CDR1 LGHNA and CDR2 YSLEER come from the germline V gene. V was trimmed by 2 bases and J by 4 bases, leaving 3 bases between them. The CDR3 consists of 11 residues. The CDR3 loop is CASSQKYEQYF. For the CDR3, the DNA is TGCGCCAGCAGCCAAAAATACGAGCAGTACTTC.

The chain employs TRBV9 and TRBJ1-3; no definite D call. Germline CDR1 reads SGDLS; CDR2 reads YYNGEE. This CDR3 contains 16 residues. V was cut by 3 bases and J by 0 bases, with 13 bases left in between. The CDR3 here is CASSAEDGFSGNTIYF. The CDR3 nucleotides are TGTGCCAGCAGCGCCGAGGACGGATTCTCTGGAAACACCATATATTTT.